These T cell receptor beta chains were read from a single sample in a study of cytomegalovirus exposure and HLA in healthy donors. Sequencing was performed with immunoSEQ multiplex PCR; in TCRdb, only in-frame clones are kept and a portion is missing. The data hold some 200,000 clones, with roughly 83% observed a single time. The sample taken for sequencing was PBMCs. The receptors were gathered from a girl between 10 and 17 years old in good health and CMV-seronegative. Both conserved end residues are part of each CDR3. A D gene is named only where the DNA matches it firmly. Size tells how often a clone was seen (once, few, many) or the class of an expanded clone, and some rows leave it out.

clone_size,d_call,j_call,v_call,cdr3_aa,cdr3_nt
.,TRBD2,TRBJ2-7,TRBV27,CASSLGGDGYEQYF,TGTGCCAGCAGTTTGGGAGGGGACGGGTACGAGCAGTACTTC
.,TRBD2,TRBJ2-3,TRBV7-8,CASSLTLAGGGDTQYF,TGTGCCAGCAGCTTAACGCTAGCGGGGGGGGGCGATACGCAGTATTTT
once,.,TRBJ2-5,TRBV11-1,CASSSQQGRVVTQYF,TGTGCCAGCAGCTCGCAGCAGGGGCGGGTTGTGACCCAGTACTTC
once,TRBD2,TRBJ2-3,TRBV2,CASRPNRGGGTDTQYF,TGTGCCAGCAGACCAAACCGGGGGGGAGGAACAGATACGCAGTATTTT
.,TRBD1,TRBJ2-5,TRBV4-2,CASSQRGQTQETQYF,TGTGCCAGCAGCCAAAGGGGACAGACTCAAGAGACCCAGTACTTC
.,.,TRBJ2-3,TRBV4-2,CASSQERQADYTQYF,TGTGCCAGCAGCCAAGAACGCCAAGCGGATTATACGCAGTATTTT
.,.,TRBJ2-7,TRBV5-5,CASSLSQGSYEQYF,TGTGCCAGCAGCTTAAGCCAGGGTTCCTACGAGCAGTACTTC
.,.,TRBJ1-5,TRBV23-1,CASKQGKGVQPQHF,TGCGCCAGCAAACAGGGAAAAGGAGTTCAGCCCCAGCATTTT
.,TRBD1,TRBJ1-2,TRBV27,CASSPSTGPGGYTF,TGTGCCAGCAGCCCGTCGACAGGGCCGGGGGGCTACACCTTC
.,TRBD1,TRBJ1-5,TRBV27,CAGDRVCLSNQPQHF,TGTGCCGGTGACAGGGTATGTTTGAGCAATCAGCCCCAGCATTTT
.,.,TRBJ2-7,TRBV9,CASSVGPGSSYEQYF,TGTGCCAGCAGCGTAGGCCCGGGAAGCTCCTACGAGCAGTACTTC
once,TRBD1,TRBJ1-2,TRBV27,CASSADRGSSRTTF,TGTGCCAGCAGTGCGGACAGGGGGTCCTCAAGGACCACCTTC
.,.,TRBJ2-7,TRBV28,CASSSYGRSAYEQYF,TGTGCCAGCAGTTCCTACGGGAGAAGCGCCTACGAGCAGTACTTC
.,.,TRBJ2-2,TRBV19,CASKDTPAGGGELFF,TGTGCCAGTAAAGACACCCCCGCCGGGGGCGGGGAGCTGTTTTTT
.,.,TRBJ2-5,TRBV27,CASRIRDSTQETQYF,TGTGCCAGCAGGATCCGGGACTCAACACAAGAGACCCAGTACTTC
.,TRBD1,TRBJ1-5,TRBV28,CASRLQDRSNQPQHF,TGTGCCAGCAGGTTACAGGACAGGAGCAATCAGCCCCAGCATTTT
.,TRBD1,TRBJ2-2,TRBV19,CASSSGTGAGELFF,TGTGCCAGTAGTTCCGGGACAGGGGCCGGGGAGCTGTTTTTT
.,TRBD1,TRBJ1-1,TRBV25-1,CASSEDRREYTEAFF,TGTGCCAGCAGTGAGGACAGGAGAGAGTACACTGAAGCTTTCTTT
.,.,TRBJ2-1,TRBV20-1,CSAREVAIQFF,TGCAGTGCTAGAGAGGTCGCGATTCAGTTCTTC
.,TRBD1,TRBJ2-1,TRBV7-3,CASSSGTGTINEQFF,TGTGCCAGCAGCTCCGGGACAGGAACGATCAATGAGCAGTTCTTC
.,.,TRBJ2-3,TRBV9,CASSAGGPTDTQYF,TGTGCCAGCAGCGCAGGTGGGCCCACAGATACGCAGTATTTT
once,.,TRBJ2-1,TRBV7-9,CASSMRQSAEQFF,TGTGCCAGCAGCATGCGACAGAGCGCTGAGCAGTTCTTC
.,.,TRBJ1-6,TRBV28,CASSSLTGMGSPLHF,TGTGCCAGCAGTTCCCTCACAGGGATGGGTTCACCCCTCCACTTT
.,.,TRBJ2-4,TRBV15,CATKEGGEGKNIQYF,TGTGCCACCAAGGAAGGGGGAGAGGGCAAAAACATTCAGTACTTC
.,.,TRBJ1-5,TRBV19,CASRSQGGGNQPQHF,TGTGCCAGTAGATCCCAGGGAGGAGGCAATCAGCCCCAGCATTTT
.,TRBD2,TRBJ2-3,TRBV7-3,CASSTSGLADTQYF,TGTGCCAGCAGCACAAGTGGACTAGCAGATACGCAGTATTTT
.,.,TRBJ2-1,TRBV6-6,CASSSAGRKNEQFF,TGTGCCAGCAGTTCGGCGGGGAGAAAAAATGAGCAGTTCTTC
few,.,TRBJ1-3,TRBV4-2,CASSHPSSGNTIYF,TGTGCCAGCAGCCATCCCAGCTCTGGAAACACCATATATTTT
many,.,TRBJ2-1,TRBV6-6,CASSYELGSYNEQFF,TGTGCCAGCAGTTACGAGCTCGGCTCCTACAATGAGCAGTTCTTC
.,.,TRBJ1-5,TRBV7-2,CASSLAHQPQHF,TGTGCCAGCAGCTTGGCTCATCAGCCCCAGCATTTT
few,.,TRBJ1-5,TRBV4-2,CASSQDVDRYNQPQHF,TGTGCCAGCAGCCAAGATGTAGACAGGTACAATCAGCCCCAGCATTTT
.,.,TRBJ2-1,TRBV9,CASSGDRHNEQFF,TGTGCCAGCAGCGGCGACAGACACAATGAGCAGTTCTTC
.,.,TRBJ1-1,TRBV27,CASRTGGTEAFF,TGTGCCAGCAGGACGGGGGGCACTGAAGCTTTCTTT
.,.,TRBJ1-2,TRBV5-5,CASSRNRDNGYTF,TGTGCCAGCAGCCGAAACAGGGACAATGGCTACACCTTC
.,.,TRBJ1-2,TRBV9,CASSLSGEGGNGYTF,TGTGCCAGCAGCTTGTCGGGGGAAGGAGGAAATGGCTACACCTTC
.,.,TRBJ2-7,TRBV6-1,CASRQYVGPYEQYF,TGTGCCAGCAGACAGTACGTCGGCCCCTACGAGCAGTACTTC
.,TRBD2,TRBJ2-2,TRBV5-4,CASRGRGIAGELFF,TGTGCCAGCAGGGGGCGGGGGATAGCCGGGGAGCTGTTTTTT
.,.,TRBJ1-5,TRBV27,CASSLLDGQPRNRNQPQHF,TGTGCCAGCAGTTTATTAGACGGACAGCCAAGAAACAGAAATCAGCCCCAGCATTTT
.,TRBD1,TRBJ1-2,TRBV5-1,CASSSDRTGSENGYTF,TGCGCCAGCAGCTCAGACCGGACAGGGTCTGAGAATGGCTACACCTTC